The 5 T cell receptor beta chains presented below share a single source sample, sequenced in a study of CXCR3 chemokines and chemotherapy response in bladder cancer. TCRdb redid the calling of the PCR reads with MiXCR, one entry per CDR3 protein. Found here are some 2,500 distinct CDR3 sequences, 15% to 20% of them singletons; the top ten hold less than 30%. This specimen was collected from a patient whose treatment included neoadjuvant chemotherapy. The receptors stem from a human donor with bladder cancer that responded to neoadjuvant chemotherapy.

To note about this clonotype: A read error is likely here: a far larger clone is one base away. The chain combines TRBV5-6 with TRBJ1-2; TRBD1 matches at 12 bases. The CDR3 sequence is 15 residues long. Germline-derived CDR1 and CDR2 are SGHDT and YYEEEE. DNA for the CDR3: TGTGCCAGCAGGCCCGGGACAGGGGGCGCCTATGGCCACACCTTC. Residues: CASRPGTGGAYGHTF. Complete variable domain (other parts from reference TRBV5-6 and TRBJ1-2): DAGVTQSPTHLIKTRGQQVTLRCSPKSGHDTVSWYQQALGQGPQFIFQYYEEEERQRGNFPDRFSGHQFPNYSSELNVNALLLGDSALYLCASRPGTGGAYGHTFGSGTRLTVV.

By share, this clonotype counts as medium-sized. The chain has TRBV19 and TRBJ2-1; 9 bases fit TRBD2. The CDR3 covers 15 residues. J lost 4 bases, V lost 4 bases, and 5 bases had no gene match. Germline CDR1 LNHDA, CDR2 SQIVND (reference sequence). The CDR3 spells CASSKTSGDYNEQFF. The CDR3 coding sequence is TGTGCCAGTAGTAAGACTAGCGGAGATTACAATGAGCAGTTCTTC. The variable domain in full, completed from reference TRBV19 and TRBJ2-1, reads DGGITQSPKYLFRKEGQNVTLSCEQNLNHDAMYWYRQDPGQGLRLIYYSQIVNDFQKGDIAEGYSVSREKKESFPLTVTSAQKNPTAFYLCASSKTSGDYNEQFFGPGTRLTVL.

This clonotype was picked up one time. A read error likely explains this, since a far larger clone differs by one base. The chain joins TRBV19 to TRBJ2-7; tentatively, D is TRBD1 (5 bases). Germline V gives CDR1 LNHDA, CDR2 SQIVND (reference sequence). The ends were cut back, 5 bases at V and 7 bases at J, with 21 bases in the middle. There are 15 residues in the CDR3. In nucleotides, the CDR3 is TGTGCCAGTAGTCTAAGACAGATTACCTACAATGAGCAGTACTTC. It codes for CASSLRQITYNEQYF.

By its share, this clonotype is medium-sized. The chain uses TRBV18 and TRBJ1-2; 10 bases map to TRBD1. With 4 bases clipped from V and 8 bases from J, the junction kept 10 bases outside the gene matches. The CDR3 runs 15 residues. CDR1 KGHSH and CDR2 LQKENI come from the germline V gene. CDR3 DNA sequence: TGTGCCAGCTCACAGGATCCGGGACAGGGGTACGGCTACACCTTC. Translation gives CASSQDPGQGYGYTF.

Turning to this clonotype: With a far larger clone one base away, a read error is the likely cause. CDR3 in DNA: TGTTCCAGCAGAAAGTGGTGGTATGAGCAGTTCTTC. Translating gives CSSRKWWYEQFF. The rearrangement uses TRBV6-6 and TRBJ2-1, with D unresolved. The CDR3 is 12 residues long. Looked up from germline, CDR1 is MNHNY and CDR2 is SVGAGI (reference sequence).